One TCR beta chain is described in this entry. Its antigen is still unknown. The CDR3 contains 18 residues. J was trimmed by 3 bases and V by 1 base; bases with no gene match: 9. Germline V gene lookup returns CDR1 SGHVS and CDR2 FNYEAQ. This sample is drawn from a study of cytomegalovirus exposure and HLA in healthy donors. Use of 60 Vbeta and 13 Jbeta primers characterized the PCR. Authors' data handling: Later analysis identified roughly 84 million unique TCR beta chains, 9 million to 13 million shared. Using immunoSEQ multiplex PCR, the repertoire was profiled, and TCRdb retains in-frame clones only, with some absent. The V and J calls and the clone size are those of that table, but D and trimming were determined from the DNA. The ten most abundant clones cover 2.5% to 3% of a sample with 100,000 to 150,000 clones. Findings of the study overall: In a later analysis, donors in an Asian-associated ancestry cluster reportedly had fewer N-insertions in productive TCRs than the cohort mean. CMV serostatus was the sole immune exposure data available. The study flagged about 150 TCR beta chains as cytomegalovirus-associated.

This clonotype was sampled from a man aged 25-40 years in good health and CMV-seronegative. This chain uses TRBV7-6 with TRBJ2-1, with 10 bases aligning to TRBD2. Sequenced input: PBMCs. In nucleotides, the CDR3 is TGTGCCAGCAGCTTAGATATCGGAAGCGGGAGGGTCTACAATGAGCAGTTCTTC. Amino acids: CASSLDIGSGRVYNEQFF.